The entry that follows covers one T cell receptor beta chain sequence. This sample is drawn from a study of immune evolution from preneoplasia to lung adenocarcinoma. For the study at large: HLA loss of heterozygosity: roughly 7.5% AIS, less than 18% MIA, about 35% ADC, none AAH.

V gave up 4 bases and J gave up 4 bases; unmatched junction bases: 5. The germline V gene encodes CDR1 SGHTA and CDR2 FQGNSA. The CDR3 sequence is 17 residues long. Sequencing used immunoSEQ multiplex PCR; TCRdb keeps in-frame clones, though not all of them. This sample has approximately 6,500 clones, with about 80% found just once. Between about 2014 and 2018, patients underwent resection in Japan or China. The specimen sequenced was FFPE minimally invasive lung adenocarcinoma tissue. The sequence came from a person over 45 with lung adenocarcinoma. This chain joins TRBV7-2 and TRBJ2-1; 15 bases match TRBD2. The CDR3 nucleotides read TGTGCCAGCAGCTCAGGACTAGCGGGAGGGGGATACAATGAGCAGTTCTTC. Amino acid sequence: CASSSGLAGGGYNEQFF.